The rows below give T cell receptor beta chains drawn from one sample of a study of cytomegalovirus exposure and HLA in healthy donors. Clones were read by immunoSEQ multiplex PCR, and TCRdb kept only the in-frame ones, dropping some. The sample comprises over 250,000 clones, 65% to 90% of which are singletons, and around 1% rests with the top ten. The sequencing input was PBMCs. Source of these receptors: a woman younger than 35 in good health and CMV-seronegative. The CDR3 runs from the conserved cysteine through the conserved F or W. The order of the fields is CDR3 protein, CDR3 DNA, clone size, V gene, D gene, J gene. A D gene is named only where the DNA matches it firmly. Size is omitted from some rows. Given values are once, few, many or a class for expanded clones.

CDR3 protein: CASSLGVGAGNQPQHF; CDR3 DNA: TGTGCCAGCAGCTTGGGGGTGGGGGCAGGCAATCAGCCCCAGCATTTT; clone size: once; V gene: TRBV5-6; D gene: NA; J gene: TRBJ1-5
CDR3 protein: CASRQGTHEQYF; CDR3 DNA: TGCGCCAGCCGACAGGGGACCCACGAGCAGTACTTC; clone size: NA; V gene: TRBV5-1; D gene: TRBD1; J gene: TRBJ2-7
CDR3 protein: CASSSDSYNEQFF; CDR3 DNA: TGTGCCAGCAGCTCGGACAGTTACAATGAGCAGTTCTTC; clone size: NA; V gene: TRBV11-3; D gene: NA; J gene: TRBJ2-1
CDR3 protein: CASSLQREGEQFF; CDR3 DNA: TGTGCCAGCAGCCTTCAGCGAGAAGGTGAGCAGTTCTTC; clone size: NA; V gene: TRBV7-2; D gene: NA; J gene: TRBJ2-1
CDR3 protein: CASSEHSKNTEAFF; CDR3 DNA: TGCGCCAGCAGTGAGCACAGCAAAAACACTGAAGCTTTCTTT; clone size: NA; V gene: TRBV10-1; D gene: NA; J gene: TRBJ1-1
CDR3 protein: CASSLSGEPGANVLTF; CDR3 DNA: TGTGCCAGCAGCTTGTCCGGGGAGCCTGGGGCCAACGTCCTGACTTTC; clone size: NA; V gene: TRBV5-4; D gene: NA; J gene: TRBJ2-6
CDR3 protein: CASRRTGRGEQYF; CDR3 DNA: TGTGCCAGCCGGCGGACAGGGCGGGGCGAGCAGTACTTC; clone size: NA; V gene: TRBV28; D gene: TRBD1; J gene: TRBJ2-7
CDR3 protein: CASSSQTGMNTEAFF; CDR3 DNA: TGTGCCAGCAGCTCGCAGACAGGCATGAACACTGAAGCTTTCTTT; clone size: NA; V gene: TRBV11-2; D gene: NA; J gene: TRBJ1-1
CDR3 protein: CASSEGGARGNTIYF; CDR3 DNA: TGTGCCAGCAGTGAAGGGGGGGCAAGAGGAAACACCATATATTTT; clone size: once; V gene: TRBV25-1; D gene: NA; J gene: TRBJ1-3
CDR3 protein: CASSPQGGDGYTF; CDR3 DNA: TGTGCCAGCAGCCCCCAGGGGGGAGATGGCTACACCTTC; clone size: NA; V gene: TRBV5-4; D gene: TRBD1; J gene: TRBJ1-2
CDR3 protein: CASSPPGQGADTQYF; CDR3 DNA: TGCGCCAGCAGCCCCCCGGGACAGGGTGCAGATACGCAGTATTTT; clone size: NA; V gene: TRBV5-1; D gene: TRBD1; J gene: TRBJ2-3
CDR3 protein: CASSLFGGQTGELFF; CDR3 DNA: TGCGCCAGCAGCTTGTTCGGAGGTCAAACCGGGGAGCTGTTTTTT; clone size: NA; V gene: TRBV5-1; D gene: NA; J gene: TRBJ2-2
CDR3 protein: CASSLRPYSTGVEDTQYF; CDR3 DNA: TGTGCCAGCAGCTTAAGGCCCTACTCGACAGGGGTGGAAGATACGCAGTATTTT; clone size: NA; V gene: TRBV7-3; D gene: TRBD1; J gene: TRBJ2-3
CDR3 protein: CASSVVEGGDHEQYF; CDR3 DNA: TGTGCCAGCAGCGTAGTAGAAGGCGGGGACCACGAGCAGTACTTC; clone size: NA; V gene: TRBV9; D gene: NA; J gene: TRBJ2-7
CDR3 protein: CASNNRAEQYF; CDR3 DNA: TGCGCCAGCAACAACAGGGCCGAGCAGTACTTC; clone size: NA; V gene: TRBV5-1; D gene: NA; J gene: TRBJ2-7
CDR3 protein: CASSLEQWRQPQHF; CDR3 DNA: TGTGCCAGCAGCTTGGAACAGTGGCGACAGCCCCAGCATTTT; clone size: few; V gene: TRBV5-6; D gene: NA; J gene: TRBJ1-5
CDR3 protein: CASSLSPQGSGYGYTF; CDR3 DNA: TGTGCCAGCAGTTTATCGCCACAGGGTTCGGGCTATGGCTACACCTTC; clone size: NA; V gene: TRBV27; D gene: NA; J gene: TRBJ1-2
CDR3 protein: CASTHREGSYEQYF; CDR3 DNA: TGTGCCTCCACCCACAGGGAAGGGTCCTACGAGCAGTACTTC; clone size: NA; V gene: TRBV6-5; D gene: NA; J gene: TRBJ2-7
CDR3 protein: CASSPQPSTDTQYF; CDR3 DNA: TGTGCCAGCAGCCCACAGCCTAGCACAGATACGCAGTATTTT; clone size: NA; V gene: TRBV7-2; D gene: NA; J gene: TRBJ2-3
CDR3 protein: CASWLQGNSPLHF; CDR3 DNA: TGTGCCAGCTGGCTTCAGGGGAATTCACCCCTCCACTTT; clone size: few; V gene: TRBV28; D gene: NA; J gene: TRBJ1-6
CDR3 protein: CASSQDPAGTGANVLTF; CDR3 DNA: TGCGCCAGCAGCCAAGATCCTGCAGGGACTGGGGCCAACGTCCTGACTTTC; clone size: NA; V gene: TRBV4-1; D gene: NA; J gene: TRBJ2-6
CDR3 protein: CASTGTEYQPQHF; CDR3 DNA: TGTGCCAGCACCGGGACAGAATATCAGCCCCAGCATTTT; clone size: NA; V gene: TRBV6-1; D gene: TRBD1; J gene: TRBJ1-5
CDR3 protein: CASSFYRQGWNEQYF; CDR3 DNA: TGTGCCAGCAGCTTTTACCGACAGGGGTGGAACGAGCAGTACTTC; clone size: once; V gene: TRBV13; D gene: TRBD1; J gene: TRBJ2-7
CDR3 protein: CAWSPRDTQYF; CDR3 DNA: TGTGCCTGGAGTCCCCGGGATACGCAGTATTTT; clone size: NA; V gene: TRBV30; D gene: NA; J gene: TRBJ2-3
CDR3 protein: CASSPGTSIADTQYF; CDR3 DNA: TGTGCTAGCAGCCCCGGGACTAGTATTGCAGATACGCAGTATTTT; clone size: once; V gene: TRBV7-7; D gene: TRBD2; J gene: TRBJ2-3
CDR3 protein: CASRLQGSDTQYF; CDR3 DNA: TGTGCCAGCAGACTCCAGGGTTCAGATACGCAGTATTTT; clone size: NA; V gene: TRBV5-6; D gene: NA; J gene: TRBJ2-3
CDR3 protein: CASSLGAGVELFF; CDR3 DNA: TGTGCCAGCAGCTTAGGAGCCGGGGTGGAGCTGTTTTTT; clone size: NA; V gene: TRBV13; D gene: NA; J gene: TRBJ2-2
CDR3 protein: CASSLALADNTDTQYF; CDR3 DNA: TGTGCCAGCAGCCTTGCTCTCGCCGACAACACAGATACGCAGTATTTT; clone size: once; V gene: TRBV7-8; D gene: NA; J gene: TRBJ2-3
CDR3 protein: CASSDRQGALQPQHF; CDR3 DNA: TGTGCCAGCAGTGATAGACAGGGGGCTCTTCAGCCCCAGCATTTT; clone size: NA; V gene: TRBV6-1; D gene: TRBD1; J gene: TRBJ1-5
CDR3 protein: CAISEAGAGNTIYF; CDR3 DNA: TGTGCCATCAGTGAAGCAGGGGCGGGAAACACCATATATTTT; clone size: few; V gene: TRBV10-3; D gene: NA; J gene: TRBJ1-3
CDR3 protein: CASRVQGTNTEAFF; CDR3 DNA: TGCGCCAGCAGAGTTCAGGGGACGAACACTGAAGCTTTCTTT; clone size: NA; V gene: TRBV5-1; D gene: NA; J gene: TRBJ1-1
CDR3 protein: CSVSGTGANTGELFF; CDR3 DNA: TGCAGCGTTTCCGGGACAGGGGCGAACACCGGGGAGCTGTTTTTT; clone size: NA; V gene: TRBV29-1; D gene: TRBD1; J gene: TRBJ2-2
CDR3 protein: CASSLDPSGLSSYEQYF; CDR3 DNA: TGCGCCAGCAGCTTGGATCCTAGCGGGCTGAGCTCCTACGAGCAGTACTTC; clone size: NA; V gene: TRBV5-1; D gene: TRBD2; J gene: TRBJ2-7
CDR3 protein: CASSPGYEQYF; CDR3 DNA: TGTGCCAGCAGCCCCGGGTACGAGCAGTACTTC; clone size: NA; V gene: TRBV28; D gene: NA; J gene: TRBJ2-7
CDR3 protein: CASSEDSFRSGNTIYF; CDR3 DNA: TGTGCCAGCAGTGAGGACAGTTTTCGCTCTGGAAACACCATATATTTT; clone size: NA; V gene: TRBV2; D gene: NA; J gene: TRBJ1-3
CDR3 protein: CASSRTGSSVYEQYF; CDR3 DNA: TGTGCCAGCAGTCGGACGGGAAGTTCCGTCTACGAGCAGTACTTC; clone size: NA; V gene: TRBV5-4; D gene: NA; J gene: TRBJ2-7
CDR3 protein: CASSEVVGQGSYTF; CDR3 DNA: TGCGCCAGCAGCGAAGTCGTCGGACAGGGTAGCTACACCTTC; clone size: NA; V gene: TRBV5-1; D gene: TRBD1; J gene: TRBJ1-2
CDR3 protein: CASSRGAAEQFF; CDR3 DNA: TGTGCCAGCAGCCGGGGGGCGGCTGAGCAGTTCTTC; clone size: NA; V gene: TRBV9; D gene: NA; J gene: TRBJ2-1
CDR3 protein: CASSLTRGHFFYGYTF; CDR3 DNA: TGTGCCAGCAGCTTAACTAGAGGCCACTTTTTCTATGGCTACACCTTC; clone size: NA; V gene: TRBV7-8; D gene: NA; J gene: TRBJ1-2
CDR3 protein: CASSADRAETQYF; CDR3 DNA: TGTGCCAGCAGTGCGGACAGGGCAGAGACCCAGTACTTC; clone size: NA; V gene: TRBV2; D gene: TRBD1; J gene: TRBJ2-5
CDR3 protein: CASSVGGQGDTEAFF; CDR3 DNA: TGTGCCAGCAGCGTAGGCGGACAGGGGGACACTGAAGCTTTCTTT; clone size: NA; V gene: TRBV9; D gene: TRBD1; J gene: TRBJ1-1
CDR3 protein: CASSQFPSPLATFTDTQYF; CDR3 DNA: TGCGCCAGCAGTCAGTTCCCTAGCCCCCTAGCGACCTTCACAGATACGCAGTATTTT; clone size: NA; V gene: TRBV23-1; D gene: NA; J gene: TRBJ2-3
CDR3 protein: CASSQDPATERIQPQHF; CDR3 DNA: TGCGCCAGCAGCCAAGATCCAGCGACGGAAAGGATTCAGCCCCAGCATTTT; clone size: NA; V gene: TRBV4-1; D gene: NA; J gene: TRBJ1-5
CDR3 protein: CASFRQATYEQYF; CDR3 DNA: TGTGCCAGCTTTCGTCAGGCTACCTACGAGCAGTACTTC; clone size: NA; V gene: TRBV28; D gene: NA; J gene: TRBJ2-7
CDR3 protein: CASSTTGTGSGQPQHF; CDR3 DNA: TGTGCCAGTAGTACTACCGGGACAGGGTCAGGTCAGCCCCAGCATTTT; clone size: NA; V gene: TRBV19; D gene: TRBD1; J gene: TRBJ1-5
CDR3 protein: CASSSTGSYGYTF; CDR3 DNA: TGTGCCAGCAGCTCCACAGGGAGTTATGGCTACACCTTC; clone size: few; V gene: TRBV11-3; D gene: NA; J gene: TRBJ1-2
CDR3 protein: CASSLVRQVVF; CDR3 DNA: TGTGCCAGCAGTTTGGTGAGACAGGTAGTCTTC; clone size: NA; V gene: TRBV28; D gene: NA; J gene: TRBJ2-7
CDR3 protein: CAWSRSRGAATDTQYF; CDR3 DNA: TGTGCCTGGAGTCGGAGTCGGGGGGCCGCCACAGATACGCAGTATTTT; clone size: NA; V gene: TRBV30; D gene: NA; J gene: TRBJ2-3
CDR3 protein: CASGFTGGLTGELFF; CDR3 DNA: TGTGCTAGTGGTTTCACAGGGGGACTCACCGGGGAGCTGTTTTTT; clone size: NA; V gene: TRBV12-5; D gene: TRBD1; J gene: TRBJ2-2
CDR3 protein: CASSLYNRDTIYF; CDR3 DNA: TGTGCCAGCAGCCTTTATAATCGGGACACCATATATTTT; clone size: NA; V gene: TRBV2; D gene: NA; J gene: TRBJ1-3
CDR3 protein: CASSPPIAGGLTDTQYF; CDR3 DNA: TGCGCCAGCAGCCCCCCAATAGCGGGGGGGCTCACAGATACGCAGTATTTT; clone size: NA; V gene: TRBV5-1; D gene: TRBD2; J gene: TRBJ2-3
CDR3 protein: CASSLVPAADSYNEQFF; CDR3 DNA: TGTGCCAGCAGTCTCGTCCCAGCGGCGGACTCCTACAATGAGCAGTTCTTC; clone size: NA; V gene: TRBV7-9; D gene: NA; J gene: TRBJ2-1
CDR3 protein: CASSEELAGSSYEQYF; CDR3 DNA: TGTGCCAGCAGTGAGGAACTAGCGGGGAGCTCCTACGAGCAGTACTTC; clone size: NA; V gene: TRBV2; D gene: TRBD2; J gene: TRBJ2-7
CDR3 protein: CASSSTGAEQYF; CDR3 DNA: TGTGCCAGCAGTTCAACAGGGGCCGAGCAGTACTTC; clone size: NA; V gene: TRBV6-5; D gene: TRBD1; J gene: TRBJ2-7
CDR3 protein: CASNRQVYGYTF; CDR3 DNA: TGTGCCAGCAACAGACAGGTTTATGGCTACACCTTC; clone size: NA; V gene: TRBV28; D gene: NA; J gene: TRBJ1-2
CDR3 protein: CAAEGGITDTQYF; CDR3 DNA: TGTGCCGCCGAAGGGGGAATCACAGATACGCAGTATTTT; clone size: NA; V gene: TRBV30; D gene: NA; J gene: TRBJ2-3
CDR3 protein: CASSYSETGAAREQYF; CDR3 DNA: TGTGCCAGCAGTTACTCGGAAACGGGAGCGGCGCGCGAGCAGTACTTC; clone size: NA; V gene: TRBV6-5; D gene: NA; J gene: TRBJ2-7